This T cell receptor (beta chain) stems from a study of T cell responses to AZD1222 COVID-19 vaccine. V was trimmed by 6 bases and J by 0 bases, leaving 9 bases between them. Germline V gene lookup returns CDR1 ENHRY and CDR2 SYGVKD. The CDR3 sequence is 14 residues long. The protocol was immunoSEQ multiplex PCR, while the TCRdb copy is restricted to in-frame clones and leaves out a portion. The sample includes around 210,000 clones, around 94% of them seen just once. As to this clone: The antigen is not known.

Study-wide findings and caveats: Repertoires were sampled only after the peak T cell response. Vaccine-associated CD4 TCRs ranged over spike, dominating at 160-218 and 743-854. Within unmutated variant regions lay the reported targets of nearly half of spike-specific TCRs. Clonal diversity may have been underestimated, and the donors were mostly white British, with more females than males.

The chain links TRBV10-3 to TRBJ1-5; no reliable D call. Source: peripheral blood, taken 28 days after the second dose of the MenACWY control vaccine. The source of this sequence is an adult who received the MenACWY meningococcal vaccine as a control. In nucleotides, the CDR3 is TGTGCCATCAGGGAAGGGAATAGCAATCAGCCCCAGCATTTT. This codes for CAIREGNSNQPQHF.